In this sample, the clone carrying this TCR beta chain is medium-sized. TCRdb re-derived calls from the PCR reads in MiXCR, one entry per CDR3 protein. Of some 25,000 distinct CDR3 sequences in the sample, more than 40% were seen once. Samples came from patients with localized non-small cell lung adenocarcinoma. Germline V gives CDR1 MNHEY, CDR2 SVGAGI. This CDR3 has 12 residues. V trimming: 6 bases; J trimming: 11 bases; junction bases outside the gene matches: 5. This entry is derived from a study of CD4 and CD8 cells across lung adenocarcinoma regions. This TCR came from a male donor with lung adenocarcinoma. The CD4 and CD8 labels of this study may be unreliable. The rearrangement links TRBV6-5 to TRBJ2-1; 9 bases align to TRBD1. The material sequenced was CD8+ T cells from the center of a lung tumor. The CDR3 loop is CASRLGQGKQFF. In nucleotides, the CDR3 is TGTGCCAGCAGATTGGGACAGGGCAAGCAGTTCTTC.